This T cell receptor beta chain was recovered during a study of Ad26.COV2.S vaccination and SARS-CoV-2 variants. Turning to the study itself: Recipients of Ad26.COV2.S got it intramuscularly, once or twice 56 days apart.

Treatment reported: around 19 received Ad26.COV2.S at low or high dose, single or two shots; about 5 received placebo; per-sample allocation not given. Vaccine and placebo recipients were sampled on day 63 after the first injection. It was an adult aged 18-55 years in Boston who was the donor. Of note for this clone: Its target is unknown.

Study-wide results and limits: Vaccinees showed greater spike-specific TCR breadth than placebo recipients. Total T cell responses, in the TCR breadth and depth analyses, may have been underestimated.

Repertoires were generated with immunoSEQ multiplex PCR, while TCRdb's copy carries only in-frame clones and drops some. The data contain about 320,000 clones, roughly 86% of them seen just once; the ten biggest clones take up 1.5% to 2.5%. The CDR3 totals 15 residues. V lost 6 bases, J lost 3 bases, and 17 bases lay in between. CDR1 is MNHEY, CDR2 SVGAGI, per germline. The chain combines TRBV6-5 with TRBJ2-5; a weak D match, TRBD1 (5 bases). This clonotype originated in a person between 18 and 65 years old who received the Ad26.COV2.S COVID-19 vaccine or a placebo. This sample comprised peripheral blood, obtained in a trial of Ad26.COV2.S vaccine versus placebo. The CDR3 region has the DNA TGTGCCAGCAGCGTCTCGACAGTCTCCAAAGAGACCCAGTACTTC. It translates to CASSVSTVSKETQYF.